Described below is a single TCR beta chain sequence and its context. The data belong to a study of blood T cell repertoires in COVID-19. Study-level information: The United States, Italy and Spain were the sources of the acute and convalescent COVID-19 samples. In each case, the material was cDNA or gDNA derived from T cells, B-cell-depleted T cells, or PBMCs.

The V gene lost 3 bases and the J gene lost 9 bases, with 12 bases spanning the gap. Germline assignment: CDR1 SEHNR and CDR2 FQNEAQ (reference sequence). The CDR3 covers 13 residues. Methods used by the authors: Reference gene primer amplification in the assay estimated nucleated cell counts. The data were produced by immunoSEQ multiplex PCR, yet TCRdb's version contains in-frame clones alone and is incomplete. Clonal size and the V and J genes are those of that table, whereas D and trimming came from the DNA. The table has some 97,000 clones, approximately 91% seen once. The TCR sequence derives from a woman aged 60-75 years with acute or convalescent COVID-19. This chain uses TRBV7-9 with TRBJ1-5; D may be TRBD1 (5 bases). Material: peripheral blood. The CDR3 bases are TGTGCCAGCAGCTTGGGGGGACGTCCGCCCCAGCATTTT. Its protein product is CASSLGGRPPQHF.